This entry is about one TCR beta chain. Its cognate antigen is unknown. The sample comes from a study of vaccination and CD4 T cells after COVID-19. Overall study context: Each enrolled participant received a two-dose regimen of either BNT162b2 or mRNA-1273 vaccine. Cultures that served as controls received a CEFX pool, an HIV-1 Nef pool, or no peptide. The post-COVID samples were taken a median around 100 days after diagnosis, anywhere from 35 to 161.

Treatment meaning: roughly nine-day PBMC culture with coronavirus spike peptide pools or control peptides (ViraFEST assay). Sequencing of the DNA from cultured CD4+ T cells was carried out with the Oncomine TCR Beta short-read assay. In TCRdb, the PCR reads were re-called with MiXCR into one record per CDR3 protein. The repertoire has approximately 11,000 distinct CDR3 sequences, roughly three quarters of them found once; the top ten carry about a tenth. Study results and caveats: Convalescent patients displayed a median about 86% of reactive clones emerging only post-vaccination.

Sequences were obtained from CD4+ T cells from blood, cultured in vitro. This clonotype originated in a human donor who had recovered from COVID-19.

The CDR3 DNA is TGTGCCAGCAGTTACGGGGGCAGGGTGGACACTGAAGCTTTCTTT. It encodes CASSYGGRVDTEAFF. V and J are TRBV6-5 and TRBJ1-1; possible D gene TRBD1, 6 bases. The V end lost 2 bases, the J end lost 3 bases, and 13 bases lay between the germline ends. CDR1 and CDR2 (germline): MNHEY, SVGAGI. This CDR3 comprises 15 residues.